This note documents a single T cell receptor (beta chain) sequence. The antigen remains undetermined. The V gene's germline CDR1 is SQVTM and CDR2 ANQGSEA. J gave up 5 bases and V 5 bases, and 3 bases lay outside the gene matches. The CDR3 covers 12 residues. The data are from a study of OX40 agonist ivuxolimab in advanced cancers. Regarding the study as a whole: Still undetermined is the antigen specificity of the expanded peripheral T cells.

Profiling relied on immunoSEQ multiplex PCR, and the TCRdb table lists in-frame clones only, not all of them. Of tens of thousands of clones in the sample, roughly 87% are singletons; the top ten hold roughly 0.3%. The sequenced sample was CD4+ or CD8+ T cells sorted from blood, obtained in a trial of the OX40 agonist ivuxolimab. This chain connects TRBV29-1 to TRBJ1-1; 9 bases match TRBD1. This TCR came from an adult with an advanced solid tumor such as melanoma, head and neck, liver or kidney cancer. CDR3 sequence: CSVLQGATEAFF. DNA for the CDR3: TGCAGCGTTTTACAGGGGGCGACTGAAGCTTTCTTT.